Given below is one T cell receptor (beta chain) in context. The sample originates from a study of control samples from healthy donors and cancer patients. The repertoire was sequenced with immunoSEQ multiplex PCR; TCRdb's copy has only in-frame clones and lacks some. The data hold some 160,000 clones, with roughly 89% observed a single time. The CDR3 totals 12 residues. Per germline, CDR1 MNHNS and CDR2 SASEGT. The V gene lost 2 bases and the J gene lost 10 bases, with 11 bases spanning the gap. Sequenced sample: blood. This sequence was found in a man aged 30-40 years in good health. This chain connects TRBV6-1 to TRBJ1-1; no definite D call. The CDR3 bases are TGTGCCAGCAGTGAAACAGCGCTGTTAGCTTTCTTT. Amino acids: CASSETALLAFF.